Listed here is a single T cell receptor beta chain. Its antigen remains unidentified. This record belongs to a study of cytomegalovirus exposure and HLA in healthy donors. Overall study: Counted in an early data release were about 86 million unique TCRs from HLA-typed donors.

Study results and limitations: Previously analyzed data showed that most TCR beta V segments were productive at a frequency of about 87% or about 30%. TCR beta chains numbering about 160 were designated cytomegalovirus-associated. TCR beta chain V- and J-gene trimming was linked, in a later analysis, to a missense variant in DCLRE1C.

Primers included in the PCR were 60 Vbeta and 13 Jbeta primers. Data came from immunoSEQ multiplex PCR; TCRdb stores just in-frame clones and leaves some out. There are 150,000 to 200,000 clones in the sample; 70% to 85% occur only once, and more than 1.4% lies in the top ten. This receptor was obtained from a man between 18 and 35 years old in good health and CMV-seronegative. Source material: PBMCs.

CDR3 loop: CASKSGTSLANYGYTF. Written as DNA, the CDR3 is TGTGCCAGTAAATCCGGGACAAGCCTAGCTAACTATGGCTACACCTTC. The chain has TRBV19 and TRBJ1-2; D is perhaps TRBD1 (6 bases). Trimming cost V 7 bases and J 0 bases, with 18 bases left between them. This CDR3 has 16 amino acids. The germline V gene has CDR1 LNHDA and CDR2 SQIVND (reference sequence).